The 25 T cell receptor beta chains listed next were all sequenced from one sample in a study of regulatory T cells in long-lasting Graves disease (dated by TCRdb to about 2021). The library was built by means of multiplex PCR. These reads were obtained on an Illumina HiSeq 4000. iRepertoire HTBI primers and Arm-PCR amplification of CDR3 regions were used to construct TCR beta libraries. In TCRdb, the public reads were trimmed at Q25 with fastp and aligned with MiXCR, with productive beta chains retained. Merged by CDR3 protein, the rows form single entries marked with the most common genes and DNA. This sample holds hundreds of thousands of distinct CDR3 sequences; about 13% were observed only once. The ten largest account for under 10% of the sample. The label giving this sample's time point can be read as: newly diagnosed GD, antithyroid drugs for less than 3 months. For both TCR sequencing and RNA sequencing, RNA was extracted from PBMCs using TRIzol.

Separately, the same data were catalogued under a study of T cells in Graves' hyperthyroidism and ophthalmopathy.

Sequences were derived from peripheral blood mononuclear cells (PBMCs), sampled at new diagnosis, from a patient treated with antithyroid drugs. The receptors derive from a man between 25 and 39 years old with Graves disease. Donor details come from another sample of the same person, matched by shared clones.

The gene calls are TRBV5-1 and TRBJ1-1, with TRBD1 identical over 12 bases. The germline CDR1 and CDR2 sequences are SGHRS and YFSETQ. V was clipped by 3 bases and J by 5 bases; unmatched bases: 2. The CDR3 is 14 residues long. Here the CDR3 DNA reads TGCGCCAGCAGCTGGGACAGGGGGCGTACTGAAGCTTTCTTT. Translated: CASSWDRGRTEAFF.

This clonotype was picked up many times. The rearrangement joins TRBV6-1 to TRBJ1-4; D gene ambiguous. The length of the CDR3 is 13 residues. CDR1 MNHNS and CDR2 SASEGT come from the germline V gene. Trimming took 3 bases from V and 4 from J, leaving 6 bases between them. The CDR3 reads CASSEFGNEKLFF. The CDR3 nucleotides read TGTGCCAGCAGTGAGTTCGGTAATGAAAAACTGTTTTTT.

To note about this clonotype: This may stem from a read error, because a much larger clone lies one nucleotide away. V gene TRBV28 combines with J gene TRBJ1-4; D not certain. The CDR3 spans 11 residues. The germline CDR1 and CDR2 sequences are MDHEN and SYDVKM. The CDR3 here is CASTYREKLVF. The CDR3, as DNA: TGTGCCAGCACCTATAGGGAAAAACTGGTTTTT.

This chain joins TRBV10-3 and TRBJ2-3; D ambiguous. The V gene's germline CDR1 is ENHRY and CDR2 SYGVKD. V dropped 8 bases and J dropped 0 bases, with 6 bases sitting between them. The CDR3 has 12 residues. The CDR3 region is CAIRTSTDTQYF. DNA of the CDR3: TGTGCCATCCGTACTAGCACAGATACGCAGTATTTT.

This clonotype was picked up many times. The rearrangement uses TRBV12-3 or TRBV12-4 and TRBJ2-5; 8 nucleotides align to TRBD1. The CDR3 is 14 amino acids. J was trimmed by 5 bases and V by 3 bases; bases with no gene match: 5. The CDR3 protein is CASSLPGGRETQYF. The CDR3 region has the DNA TGTGCCAGCAGTTTGCCAGGGGGCAGGGAGACCCAGTACTTC.

Ten or more counts support this clonotype. The CDR3 here is CSVALAGSGTGELFF. The DNA of the CDR3 is TGCAGCGTTGCCTTAGCAGGGTCGGGGACCGGGGAGCTGTTTTTT. The J gene is TRBJ2-2, the V gene TRBV29-1, with D perhaps given as TRBD1 or TRBD2 (5 bases each). Germline V CDR1 and CDR2: SQVTM, ANQGSEA. V was trimmed by 4 bases and J by 5 bases, leaving 17 bases between them. This CDR3 has 15 residues.

This clonotype was observed at least ten times. V and J are TRBV6-1 and TRBJ2-3; 8 positions match TRBD1. Germline V gene data show CDR1 as MNHNS and CDR2 as SASEGT. This CDR3 has 12 residues. V was clipped by 6 bases and J by 5 bases; unmatched bases: 1. The CDR3 DNA is TGTGCCAGCAGGGACAGGGAAGATACGCAGTATTTT. It encodes CASRDREDTQYF.

This clonotype has only a few counts. This chain joins TRBV5-6 and TRBJ1-6; D remains unclear. V gave up 0 bases and J gave up 9 bases, with 10 bases separating them. The CDR3 is 14 residues long. CDR1 and CDR2 (germline): SGHDT, YYEEEE. CDR3 nucleotide sequence: TGTGCCAGCAGCTTGGCCGAAACTGGTTCACCCCTCCACTTT. It is translated as CASSLAETGSPLHF.

This clonotype was seen many times. The rearrangement joins TRBV28 to TRBJ2-7; D is possibly TRBD2 (5 bases). The V end lost 2 bases, the J end lost 0 bases, and 17 bases lay between the germline ends. CDR3 length: 17 amino acids. Per germline, CDR1 MDHEN and CDR2 SYDVKM. The DNA of the CDR3 is TGTGCCAGCAGTTTAGAGACCCGGGAAGGTTCCTCCTACGAGCAGTACTTC. Translating gives CASSLETREGSSYEQYF.

This clonotype came up many times. The gene calls are TRBV20-1 and TRBJ2-3; D gene uncertain. The CDR3 is 13 residues long. Trimming left V 4 bases short and J 1 base short, with 9 bases between. Germline V gene lookup returns CDR1 DFQATT and CDR2 SNEGSKA (reference sequence). CDR3 sequence: CSATGPGTDTQYF. CDR3 DNA: TGCAGTGCTACCGGGCCCGGCACAGATACGCAGTATTTT.

Only a few counts were recorded for this clonotype. The J gene is TRBJ2-2, the V gene TRBV30; D not resolved. Trimming removed 2 bases at V and 1 base at J, with 5 bases between. The CDR3 length is 13 residues. Germline V CDR1 and CDR2: GTSNPN, SVGIG (reference sequence). DNA of the CDR3: TGTGCCTGGAGTTTAGTGAACACCGGGGAGCTGTTTTTT. Translating it yields CAWSLVNTGELFF.

This clonotype occurred many times. The genes are TRBV18 and TRBJ2-5, with D maybe TRBD1 (6 bases). The V end was cut by 2 bases, the J end by 2 bases, with 12 bases between. The CDR3 is 15 amino acids. CDR1 is KGHSH, CDR2 LQKENI, per germline. This chain's CDR3 is CASSPGGQTQETQYF. CDR3 coding DNA: TGTGCCAGCTCACCAGGCGGACAGACACAAGAGACCCAGTACTTC.

This clonotype was observed a handful of times. The chain links TRBV12-3 or TRBV12-4 to TRBJ2-7; perhaps TRBD1 as D (5 bases). The V end was cut by 2 bases, the J end by 2 bases, with 13 bases between. CDR3 length equals 15 residues. CDR3 residues: CASSLNPDRAYEQYF. The CDR3 bases are TGTGCCAGCAGTTTAAATCCCGACAGAGCCTACGAGCAGTACTTC.

At least ten counts were recorded for this clonotype. V and J are TRBV20-1 and TRBJ1-2; 8 bases agree with TRBD1. The CDR3 length is 14 residues. V dropped 5 bases and J dropped 5; count of bases not matched to a gene: 10. Germline CDR1 reads DFQATT; CDR2 reads SNEGSKA (reference sequence). Here the CDR3 reads CSALAGTGVYGYTF. In DNA, the CDR3 is TGCAGTGCTCTTGCCGGGACAGGCGTTTATGGCTACACCTTC.

V and J are TRBV30 and TRBJ2-3, with 8 positions matching TRBD2. CDR3 size: 15 residues. V lost 1 base and J lost 2; bases outside the gene matches: 5. Germline V gene data show CDR1 as GTSNPN and CDR2 as SVGIG (reference sequence). CDR3: CAWSALLADTDTQYF. The CDR3 nucleotides are TGTGCCTGGAGTGCCTTACTAGCGGACACAGATACGCAGTATTTT.

This clonotype was detected a few times. V usage is TRBV7-8 and J usage is TRBJ2-7, with D possibly matching TRBD2 (5 bases). The CDR3 runs to 14 residues. The V end lost 3 bases, the J end lost 2 bases, and 11 bases lay between the germline ends. Germline CDR1 reads SGHVS; CDR2 reads FQNEAQ. CDR3 coding DNA: TGTGCCAGCAGCTTCGGAGGAGCGGCCTACGAGCAGTACTTC. Protein product: CASSFGGAAYEQYF. Drawing the rest from reference TRBV7-8 and TRBJ2-7, the complete variable domain is GAGVSQSPRYKVAKRGQDVALRCDPISGHVSLFWYQQALGQGPEFLTYFQNEAQLDKSGLPSDRFFAERPEGSVSTLKIQRTQQEDSAVYLCASSFGGAAYEQYFGPGTRLTVT.

This rearrangement joins TRBV7-3 to TRBJ1-2; the match to TRBD1 covers 10 bases. The V gene end was trimmed by 5 bases and the J gene end by 6 bases; junction bases not matched to a gene: 6. CDR1 SGHTA and CDR2 FQGTGA come from the germline V gene. This CDR3 comprises 14 residues. DNA for the CDR3: TGTGCCAGCAGCCAAGGACAGGGGGTCCATGGCTACACCTTC. This codes for CASSQGQGVHGYTF.

This clonotype was seen at least ten times. The V call is TRBV5-1, the J call TRBJ1-1, with no clear D. The V and J ends lost 4 bases and 4 bases respectively, with 14 bases between them. This CDR3 has 14 amino acids. Germline V CDR1 and CDR2: SGHRS, YFSETQ. The CDR3 region has the DNA TGCGCCAGCAGCGTAACCGGGGAGGTCACTGAAGCTTTCTTT. It codes for CASSVTGEVTEAFF.

This clonotype was detected only a few times. A read error may produce the germline difference seen at one junction end. The V and J genes are TRBV7-9 and TRBJ2-2, with a tentative D call TRBD1 (5 bases). Looked up from germline, CDR1 is SEHNR and CDR2 is FQNEAQ (reference sequence). This CDR3 region has 14 residues. CDR3 amino acids: CTSPDSSNTGELFF. DNA of the CDR3: TGTACCAGCCCAGACAGTTCGAACACCGGGGAGCTGTTTTTT.

The V gene is TRBV5-6, the J gene TRBJ2-7, with 10 bases that match TRBD1. Germline-derived CDR1 and CDR2 are SGHDT and YYEEEE. The junction had 9 bases not matched to a gene; V was cut back by 4 bases and J by 5 bases. The CDR3 has 15 amino acids. The CDR3: CASSDPGQGTDEQYF. The DNA for the CDR3 is TGTGCCAGCAGCGACCCGGGACAGGGGACCGACGAGCAGTACTTC.

Ten or more counts support this clonotype. J is TRBJ1-5 and V is TRBV29-1, with D tentatively TRBD1 (5 bases). V dropped 7 bases and J dropped 4 bases, with 11 bases sitting between them. The CDR3 spans 12 residues. Germline loops: CDR1 SQVTM, CDR2 ANQGSEA. The CDR3: CSARQWNQPQHF. The CDR3 nucleotides are TGCAGCGCTAGACAGTGGAATCAGCCCCAGCATTTT.

Many counts were recorded for this clonotype. The chain uses TRBV12-3 or TRBV12-4 and TRBJ2-5; the D is unclear. Trimming took 7 bases from V and 4 from J, leaving 16 bases between them. The CDR3 extends over 14 amino acids. CDR3 region: CASTLSHSLETQYF. The CDR3 DNA is TGTGCCAGCACCCTAAGCCACTCATTAGAGACCCAGTACTTC.

This clonotype showed up many times. This chain uses TRBV4-1 with TRBJ2-3; TRBD2 agrees at 8 bases. Germline-derived CDR1 and CDR2 are MGHRA and YSYEKL. The CDR3 is made up of 15 amino acids. V trimming: 6 bases; J trimming: 5 bases; junction bases outside the gene matches: 10. CDR3 nucleotides: TGCGCCAGCAGGGCCCATGGGACTAGAGGAGATACGCAGTATTTT. It codes for CASRAHGTRGDTQYF.

This clonotype occurred many times. The DNA of the CDR3 is TGTGCCAGCAGCGTGTCTAACGTGGAGGTCGAGCAGTACTTC. Its protein product is CASSVSNVEVEQYF. This chain uses TRBV9 with TRBJ2-7, with TRBD2 as a possible D gene (5 bases). The ends were cut back, 2 bases at V and 6 bases at J, with 15 bases in the middle. CDR3 length equals 14 residues. Looked up from germline, CDR1 is SGDLS and CDR2 is YYNGEE.

This clonotype has a handful of counts. The V call is TRBV29-1, the J call TRBJ1-5, with D perhaps matching TRBD1 (5 bases). Germline values: CDR1 SQVTM, CDR2 ANQGSEA. Trimming stripped 4 bases from V and 6 bases from J, with 13 bases between. This CDR3 has 13 amino acids. CDR3 region: CSVGRGYGQPQHF. The CDR3 region has the DNA TGCAGCGTTGGGCGGGGGTACGGTCAGCCCCAGCATTTT.